Reported below is one T cell receptor beta chain. Original handling: For nucleated cells, counts were estimated from reference gene primer amplification. Here immunoSEQ multiplex PCR was the method, and the copy in TCRdb shows in-frame clones only, minus some. From that table come the V and J calls and clone size; the DNA was used to work out D and trimming. The table includes some 17,000 clones, about nine tenths detected once. The sample belongs to a study of blood T cell repertoires in COVID-19. About the study: Samples representing acute and convalescent COVID-19 were sourced from the United States, Italy and Spain. T cells, B-cell-depleted T cells, or PBMCs provided the cDNA or gDNA that served as material.

Germline loops: CDR1 LGHNA, CDR2 YNFKEQ. This CDR3 contains 16 residues. After removal of 3 bases from V and 4 bases from J, the junction contained 3 bases not matched to a gene. V usage is TRBV4-2 and J usage is TRBJ2-3; 14 bases map to TRBD2. Sequencing was carried out using peripheral blood. The source of this sequence is a man aged 50 to 59 with active COVID-19. CDR3 sequence (DNA): TGTGCCAGCAGCCACCAGGGACTAGCGGGAGCAGATACGCAGTATTTT. It encodes CASSHQGLAGADTQYF.